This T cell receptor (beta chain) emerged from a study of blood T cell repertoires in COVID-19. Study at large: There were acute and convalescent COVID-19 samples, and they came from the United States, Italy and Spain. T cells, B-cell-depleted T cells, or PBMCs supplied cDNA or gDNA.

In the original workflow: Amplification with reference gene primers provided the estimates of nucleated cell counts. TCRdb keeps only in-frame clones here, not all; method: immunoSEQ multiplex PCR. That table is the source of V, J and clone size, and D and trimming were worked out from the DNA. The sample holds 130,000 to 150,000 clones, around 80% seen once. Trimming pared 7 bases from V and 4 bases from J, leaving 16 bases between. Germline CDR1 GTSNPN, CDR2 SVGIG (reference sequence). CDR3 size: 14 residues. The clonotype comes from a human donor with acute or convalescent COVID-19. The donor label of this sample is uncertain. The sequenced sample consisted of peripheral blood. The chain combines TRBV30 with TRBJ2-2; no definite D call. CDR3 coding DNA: TGTGCCTCCCGCGCCGGGTTTGCCACCGGGGAGCTGTTTTTT. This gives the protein CASRAGFATGELFF.